These 3 T cell receptor beta chains share one sample of origin, sequenced in a study of blood T cell repertoires in COVID-19. The assay was immunoSEQ multiplex PCR, and TCRdb's table has in-frame clones only and misses some. The sample carries around 110,000 clones, approximately 81% recorded once. The specimen sequenced was peripheral blood. The receptors here all came from a man aged 40-49 years with acute or convalescent COVID-19.

The chain carries TRBV10-2 and TRBJ2-5; tentative D call: TRBD1 (5 bases). Trimming cost V 6 bases and J 3 bases, with 11 bases left between them. The CDR3 has 13 amino acids. The germline CDR1 and CDR2 sequences are WSHSY and SAAADI. Here the CDR3 DNA reads TGCGCCAGCAGAACAGGTCCCGAAGAGACCCAGTACTTC. Translating it yields CASRTGPEETQYF.

The chain carries TRBV6-5 and TRBJ1-2; no reliable D call. This CDR3 contains 14 residues. With 5 bases removed from V and 4 bases from J, the gap between germline ends came to 14 bases. Germline loops: CDR1 MNHEY, CDR2 SVGAGI. CDR3 sequence reads: CASSKLGSGYGYTF. The CDR3 nucleotides read TGTGCCAGCAGTAAACTAGGGAGTGGCTATGGCTACACCTTC.

The chain recombines TRBV6-5 with TRBJ2-7, with a possible D match to TRBD2 (6 bases). Germline CDR1 MNHEY, CDR2 SVGAGI. Trimming took 0 bases from V and 7 from J, leaving 16 bases between them. The CDR3 spans 15 residues. For the CDR3, the DNA is TGTGCCAGCAGTTACTCGACCTACGGGAGACGGGAGCAGTACTTC. Encoded protein: CASSYSTYGRREQYF.